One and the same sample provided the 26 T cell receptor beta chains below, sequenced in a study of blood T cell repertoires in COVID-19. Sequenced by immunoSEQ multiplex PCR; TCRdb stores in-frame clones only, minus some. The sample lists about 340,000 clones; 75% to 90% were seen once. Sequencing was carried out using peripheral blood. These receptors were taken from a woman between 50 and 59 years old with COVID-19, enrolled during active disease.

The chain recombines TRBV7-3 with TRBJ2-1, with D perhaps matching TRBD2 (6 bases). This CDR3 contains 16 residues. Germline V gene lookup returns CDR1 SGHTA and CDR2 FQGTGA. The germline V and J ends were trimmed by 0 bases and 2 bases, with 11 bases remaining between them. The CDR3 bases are TGTGCCAGCAGCTTAACTGGGGGGACGGCCTACAATGAGCAGTTCTTC. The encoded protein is CASSLTGGTAYNEQFF.

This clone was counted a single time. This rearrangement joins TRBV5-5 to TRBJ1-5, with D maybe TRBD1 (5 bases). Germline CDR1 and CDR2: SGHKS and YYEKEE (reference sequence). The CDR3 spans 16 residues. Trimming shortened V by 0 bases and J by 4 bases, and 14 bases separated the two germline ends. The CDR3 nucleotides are TGTGCCAGCAGCTTGGCCTTTAGGGCAGGGAATCAGCCCCAGCATTTT. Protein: CASSLAFRAGNQPQHF. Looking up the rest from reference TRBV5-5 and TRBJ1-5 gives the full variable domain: DAGVTQSPTHLIKTRGQQVTLRCSPISGHKSVSWYQQVLGQGPQFIFQYYEKEERGRGNFPDRFSARQFPNYSSELNVNALLLGDSALYLCASSLAFRAGNQPQHFGDGTRLSIL.

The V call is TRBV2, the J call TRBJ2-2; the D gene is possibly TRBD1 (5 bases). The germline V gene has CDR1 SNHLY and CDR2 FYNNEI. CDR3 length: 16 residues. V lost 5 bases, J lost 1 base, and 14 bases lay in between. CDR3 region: CASSPRLRENTGELFF. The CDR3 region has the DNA TGTGCCAGCAGTCCCCGTCTCAGGGAGAACACCGGGGAGCTGTTTTTT.

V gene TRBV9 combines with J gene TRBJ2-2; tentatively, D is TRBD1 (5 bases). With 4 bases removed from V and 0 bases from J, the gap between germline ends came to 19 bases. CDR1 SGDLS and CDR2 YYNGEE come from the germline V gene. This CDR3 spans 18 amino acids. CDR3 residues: CASSPRVRSSTNTGELFF. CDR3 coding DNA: TGTGCCAGCAGCCCCAGGGTTCGTTCGTCCACGAACACCGGGGAGCTGTTTTTT.

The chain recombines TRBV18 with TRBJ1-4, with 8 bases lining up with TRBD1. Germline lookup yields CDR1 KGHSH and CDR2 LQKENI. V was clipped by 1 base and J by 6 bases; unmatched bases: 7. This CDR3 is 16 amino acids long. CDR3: CASSPRRGQVDEKLFF. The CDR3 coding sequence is TGTGCCAGCTCACCACGTCGGGGACAGGTGGATGAAAAACTGTTTTTT.

CDR3 bases: TGTGCCAGCAGCTTAGAGGGGGCCGGGGAGCTGTTTTTT. Its translation: CASSLEGAGELFF. The chain combines TRBV11-1 with TRBJ2-2; the D gene is possibly TRBD1 (6 bases). This CDR3 has 13 amino acids. Germline lookup yields CDR1 SGHAT and CDR2 FQDESV (reference sequence). Trimming removed 1 base from V and 6 bases from J, with 6 bases in between.

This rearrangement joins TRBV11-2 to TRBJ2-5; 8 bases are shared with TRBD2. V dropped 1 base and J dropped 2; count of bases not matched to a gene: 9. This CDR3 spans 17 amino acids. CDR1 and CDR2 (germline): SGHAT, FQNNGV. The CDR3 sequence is CASSLGPGTSDQETQYF. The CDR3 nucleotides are TGTGCCAGCAGCTTAGGCCCCGGGACTAGTGATCAAGAGACCCAGTACTTC.

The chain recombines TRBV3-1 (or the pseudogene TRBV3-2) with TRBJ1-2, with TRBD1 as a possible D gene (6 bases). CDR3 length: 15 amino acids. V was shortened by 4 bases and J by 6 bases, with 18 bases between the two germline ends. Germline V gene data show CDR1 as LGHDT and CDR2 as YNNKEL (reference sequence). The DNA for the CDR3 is TGTGCCAGCAGCCGCGAAGGGGGAGGGTCCGATGGCTACACCTTC. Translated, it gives CASSREGGGSDGYTF.

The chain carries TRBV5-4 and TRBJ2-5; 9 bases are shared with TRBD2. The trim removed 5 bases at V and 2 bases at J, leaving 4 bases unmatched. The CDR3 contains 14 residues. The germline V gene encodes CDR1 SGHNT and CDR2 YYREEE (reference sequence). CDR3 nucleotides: TGTGCCAGCAGAGGGACTAGCAATCAAGAGACCCAGTACTTC. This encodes CASRGTSNQETQYF.

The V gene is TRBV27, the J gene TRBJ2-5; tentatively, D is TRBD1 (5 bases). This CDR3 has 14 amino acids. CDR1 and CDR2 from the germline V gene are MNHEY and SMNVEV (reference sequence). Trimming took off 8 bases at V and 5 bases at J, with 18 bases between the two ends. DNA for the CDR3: TGTGCCAGCGGACAATCGGTAGTCATCGAGACCCAGTACTTC. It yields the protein CASGQSVVIETQYF.

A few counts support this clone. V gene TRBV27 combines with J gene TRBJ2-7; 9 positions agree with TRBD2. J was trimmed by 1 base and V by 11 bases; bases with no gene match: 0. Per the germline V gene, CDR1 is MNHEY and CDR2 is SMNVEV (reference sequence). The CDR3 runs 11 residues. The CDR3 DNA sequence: TGTGCCGCGGGGGGGTCCTACGAGCAGTACTTC. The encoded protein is CAAGGSYEQYF.

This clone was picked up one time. The CDR3 sequence is CASSLGDSYNEQFF. CDR3 in DNA: TGCGCCAGCAGCTTAGGAGACTCCTACAATGAGCAGTTCTTC. The genes are TRBV5-1 and TRBJ2-1, with D uncertain. The CDR3 consists of 14 residues. Germline CDR1 and CDR2: SGHRS and YFSETQ. V was pared by 2 bases and J by 0 bases, with 6 bases between. Full variable domain (rest looked up from reference TRBV5-1 and TRBJ2-1): KAGVTQTPRYLIKTRGQQVTLSCSPISGHRSVSWYQQTPGQGLQFLFEYFSETQRNKGNFPGRFSGRQFSNSRSEMNVSTLELGDSALYLCASSLGDSYNEQFFGPGTRLTVL.

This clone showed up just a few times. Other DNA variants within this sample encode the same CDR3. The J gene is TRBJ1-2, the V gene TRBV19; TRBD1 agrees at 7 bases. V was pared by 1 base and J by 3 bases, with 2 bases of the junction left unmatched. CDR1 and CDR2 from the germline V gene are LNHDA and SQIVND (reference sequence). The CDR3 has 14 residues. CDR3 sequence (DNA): TGTGCCAGTAGTATAGGTGGGACAGACTATGGCTACACCTTC. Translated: CASSIGGTDYGYTF. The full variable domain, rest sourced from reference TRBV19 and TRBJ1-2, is DGGITQSPKYLFRKEGQNVTLSCEQNLNHDAMYWYRQDPGQGLRLIYYSQIVNDFQKGDIAEGYSVSREKKESFPLTVTSAQKNPTAFYLCASSIGGTDYGYTFGSGTRLTVV.

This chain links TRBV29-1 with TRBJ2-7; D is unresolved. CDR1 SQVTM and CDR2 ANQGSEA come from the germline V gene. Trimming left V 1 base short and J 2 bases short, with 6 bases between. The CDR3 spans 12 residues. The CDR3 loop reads CSVEAGPYEQYF. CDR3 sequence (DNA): TGCAGCGTTGAAGCTGGGCCCTACGAGCAGTACTTC.

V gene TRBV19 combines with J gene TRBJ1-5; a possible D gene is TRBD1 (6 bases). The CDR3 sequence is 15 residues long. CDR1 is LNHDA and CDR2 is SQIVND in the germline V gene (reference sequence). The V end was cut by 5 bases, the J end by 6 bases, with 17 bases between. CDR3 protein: CASSYAGVYGQPQHF. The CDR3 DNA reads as TGTGCCAGTAGTTATGCAGGGGTCTACGGTCAGCCCCAGCATTTT.

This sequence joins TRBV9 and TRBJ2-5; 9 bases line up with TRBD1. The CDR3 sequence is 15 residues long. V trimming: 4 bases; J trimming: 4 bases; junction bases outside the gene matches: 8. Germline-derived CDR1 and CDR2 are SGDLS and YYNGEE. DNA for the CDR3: TGTGCCAGCAGCTCAGGGACAGGGATCAGAGAGACCCAGTACTTC. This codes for CASSSGTGIRETQYF.

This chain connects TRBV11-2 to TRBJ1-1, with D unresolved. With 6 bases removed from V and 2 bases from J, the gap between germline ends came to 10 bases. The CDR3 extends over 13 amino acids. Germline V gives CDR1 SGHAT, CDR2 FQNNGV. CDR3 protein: CASRPKRNTEAFF. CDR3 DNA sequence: TGTGCCAGCAGACCTAAGCGAAACACTGAAGCTTTCTTT.

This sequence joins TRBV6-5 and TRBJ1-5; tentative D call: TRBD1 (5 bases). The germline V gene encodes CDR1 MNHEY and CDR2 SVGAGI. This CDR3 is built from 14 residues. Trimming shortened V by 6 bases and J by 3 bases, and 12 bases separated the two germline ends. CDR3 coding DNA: TGTGCCAGCAGCGCCGACAGCTTCAATCAGCCCCAGCATTTT. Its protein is CASSADSFNQPQHF.

CDR3 DNA sequence: TGCGCCAGCAGCCCTGGCGGGGGACACTCTGGGGCCAACGTCCTGACTTTC. Amino acids: CASSPGGGHSGANVLTF. The genes are TRBV4-1 and TRBJ2-6; weak D call: TRBD2 (7 bases). The CDR3 has 17 amino acids. Between the trimmed V and J ends, which lost 4 bases and 0 bases, there was a span of 13 bases. Germline V CDR1 and CDR2: MGHRA, YSYEKL.

CDR3 nucleotide sequence: TGTGCCAGCAGCCAAGTTAGACAGGGGAGGTCTGGGGCCAACGTCCTGACTTTC. Protein product: CASSQVRQGRSGANVLTF. The V gene is TRBV3-1 (or the pseudogene TRBV3-2), the J gene TRBJ2-6; 8 bases agree with TRBD1. This CDR3 spans 18 amino acids. CDR1 and CDR2 (germline): LGHDT, YNNKEL (reference sequence). V lost 1 base, J lost 1 base, and 6 bases stayed unmatched.

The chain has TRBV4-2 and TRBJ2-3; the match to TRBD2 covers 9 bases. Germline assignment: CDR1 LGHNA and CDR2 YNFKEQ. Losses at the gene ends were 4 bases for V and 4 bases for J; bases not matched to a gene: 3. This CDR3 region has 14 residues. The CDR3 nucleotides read TGTGCCAGCAGCCTCGAGCGGGGGGCAGATACGCAGTATTTT. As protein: CASSLERGADTQYF.

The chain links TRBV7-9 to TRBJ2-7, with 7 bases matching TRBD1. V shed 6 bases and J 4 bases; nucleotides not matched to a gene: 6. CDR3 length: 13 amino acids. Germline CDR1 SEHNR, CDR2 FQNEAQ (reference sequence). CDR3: CASRRQGTYEQYF. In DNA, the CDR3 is TGTGCCAGCAGGAGACAGGGAACGTACGAGCAGTACTTC.

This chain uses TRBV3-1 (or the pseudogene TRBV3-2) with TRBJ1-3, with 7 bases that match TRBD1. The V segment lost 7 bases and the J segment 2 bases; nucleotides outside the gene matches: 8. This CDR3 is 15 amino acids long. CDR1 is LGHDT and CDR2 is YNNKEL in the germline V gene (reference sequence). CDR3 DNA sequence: TGTGCCAGCACCAAAGACAGGGTGACTGGAAACACCATATATTTT. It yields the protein CASTKDRVTGNTIYF.

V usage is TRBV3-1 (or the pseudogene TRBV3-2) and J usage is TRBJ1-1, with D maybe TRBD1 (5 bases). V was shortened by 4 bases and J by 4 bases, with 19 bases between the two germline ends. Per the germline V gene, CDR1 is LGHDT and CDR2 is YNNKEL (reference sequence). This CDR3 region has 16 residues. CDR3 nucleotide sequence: TGTGCCAGCAGCCCAGACACGTTAAGGGGAGGCACTGAAGCTTTCTTT. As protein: CASSPDTLRGGTEAFF.

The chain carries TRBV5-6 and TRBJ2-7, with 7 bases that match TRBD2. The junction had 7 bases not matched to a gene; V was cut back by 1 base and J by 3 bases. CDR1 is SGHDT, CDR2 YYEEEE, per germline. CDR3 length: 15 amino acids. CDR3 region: CASSLRREYYYEQYF. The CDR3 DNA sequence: TGTGCCAGCAGCTTGCGGCGGGAGTATTACTACGAGCAGTACTTC.

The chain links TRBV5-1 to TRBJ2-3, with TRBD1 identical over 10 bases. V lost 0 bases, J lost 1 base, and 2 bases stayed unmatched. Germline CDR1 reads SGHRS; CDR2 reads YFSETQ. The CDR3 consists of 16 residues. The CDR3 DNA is TGCGCCAGCAGCTTGGGGGACAGGGGTGGCACAGATACGCAGTATTTT. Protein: CASSLGDRGGTDTQYF.